This T cell receptor (beta chain) was sequenced in a study of T cell responses to AZD1222 COVID-19 vaccine (dated by TCRdb to the early 2020s). About the study as a whole: Because spike-specific TCR depth and breadth did not differ between the two schedules, AZD1222 recipients who got a second dose at roughly 4 weeks were pooled with those who got a second dose at roughly 12 weeks. Trial participants were enrolled by age into subgroups of 18-55, 56-69 and 70-plus years, and about 150, 27 and 61 TCR-sequenced participants, respectively, were included in these subgroups. A total of about 230 trial participants underwent TCR sequencing, of whom around 200 received two doses of AZD1222 and about 25 received two doses of the MenACWY control vaccine.

The CDR3 has 14 amino acids, counting the end cysteine and phenylalanine. The DNA shown is the 42-base CDR3, in frame from base 1. V and J are truncated by 7 bases and 0 bases respectively, leaving an intervening sequence of 13 bases. CDR1 and CDR2, looked up from the germline V gene, are SGHAT and FQNNGV. Study-wide conclusions, independent of this receptor: Only a handful of AZD1222 recipients were SARS-CoV-2 seropositive at baseline, limiting conclusions about previously exposed vaccinees. Spike-specific TCR breadth and depth rose significantly after two AZD1222 doses compared with day 0 and with MenACWY recipients. The 56-69-year group was small, and its depth increase did not reach significance, likely because of low power. Vaccine-associated CD4 TCRs spanned the whole spike protein, with dominant responses in regions 160-218 and 743-854. Because no day 14 peak-response samples were available, the repertoires could be characterized only after the peak T cell response. Nearly half of unique spike-specific TCRs reportedly recognized epitopes outside regions mutated in the B.1.351 and B.1.1.7 variants. Participants were mostly white British and included more females than males, and it was suggested by the authors that clonal diversity may have been underestimated.

The CDR3 regions of human TCRbeta chains were analyzed by immunosequencing. Processing in the source paper ran as follows. TCRs in the repertoires were matched against a reference library of SARS-CoV-2-specific TCRs that had been generated with the MIRA antigen-specificity platform. Breadth was defined as the fraction of unique TCRs that were SARS-CoV-2-associated. Depth was defined as the fraction of total T cells that were SARS-CoV-2-associated. Using the MIRA data, every spike-specific TCR was mapped to the spike region that the TCR reacted to and assigned to either a CD4 or a CD8 class. Log10-transformed breadth and depth values were compared by one-way ANOVA with Sidak's multiple comparisons tests. The immuneACCESS repertoire file appears here via TCRdb, limited to in-frame rearrangements. These files lack a portion of the clones; in checked studies, under half of the deficit traces to unresolved V genes, and the cause of the others is not known. The D gene and trimming were derived from the DNA, and the V and J assignments and clone size from that table. In all, the sample holds 120,000 or so clones, and roughly 88% of those were seen once. The top ten hold 4.5% to 6% of the sample.

The time point label, read with the paper, signifies: baseline before first vaccination. Vaccinee samples came from UK trials COV001 and COV002, including a single-blind randomized controlled phase 2/3 trial of AZD1222 (ChAdOx1 nCoV-19) in healthy adults. Trial participant PBMC samples were collected at day 0 and day 28 after the second dose for TCRbeta chain sequencing. In its sample, this clone was seen once. Its specific antigen is unknown. No per-base quality is available; no much larger clone lies one base away. This receptor chain uses TRBV11-2 and TRBJ2-7; perhaps TRBD1 is the D gene, with 5 bases matching. The starting material was peripheral blood, obtained on day 0 of AZD1222 vaccination. The TCR comes from an adult in good health. The bases read TGTGCCAGCAAAAAGAGACAGTCCTCCTACGAGCAGTACTTC. This sequence encodes CASKKRQSSYEQYF.